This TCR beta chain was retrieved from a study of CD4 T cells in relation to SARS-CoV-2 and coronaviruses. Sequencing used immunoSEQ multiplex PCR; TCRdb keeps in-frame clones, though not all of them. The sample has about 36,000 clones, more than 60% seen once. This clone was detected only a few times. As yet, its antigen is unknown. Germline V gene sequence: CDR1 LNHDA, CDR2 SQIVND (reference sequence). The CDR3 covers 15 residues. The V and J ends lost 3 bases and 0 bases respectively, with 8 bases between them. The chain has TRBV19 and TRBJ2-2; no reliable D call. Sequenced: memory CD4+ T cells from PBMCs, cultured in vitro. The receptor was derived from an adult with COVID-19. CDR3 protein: CASSILGPNTGELFF. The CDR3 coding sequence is TGTGCCAGTAGTATTCTGGGTCCGAACACCGGGGAGCTGTTTTTT.